Below are 22 T cell receptor beta chains sequenced from a single sample in a study of CD8+ T cells in alopecia areata. Indicated treatment: oral pan-JAK inhibitor, 5-10 mg twice daily. TCR sequencing used cDNA made by reverse transcription of extracted RNA. The data were produced by immunoSEQ multiplex PCR, yet TCRdb's version contains in-frame clones alone and is incomplete. This table holds about 190,000 clones, approximately 61% found once. The specimen comprised CD4+ T cells sorted from blood, sampled at week 24, from a patient treated with tofacitinib. These receptors were taken from a human donor with alopecia areata.

The DNA for the CDR3 is TGCAGCGTTGGACGCCAGGGGAGAGGGGCCAACGTCCTGACTTTC. It yields the protein CSVGRQGRGANVLTF. The chain combines TRBV29-1 with TRBJ2-6, with D possibly matching TRBD1 (6 bases). V lost 4 bases and J 4 bases, leaving 14 bases between the germline ends. The V gene's germline CDR1 is SQVTM and CDR2 ANQGSEA. The length of the CDR3 is 15 residues.

The chain couples TRBV19 to TRBJ2-7, with TRBD1 matching 9 bases. The ends lost 6 bases at V and 1 base at J; junction bases unmatched: 4. The CDR3 contains 14 residues. The germline gives CDR1 LNHDA, CDR2 SQIVND (reference sequence). The CDR3 sequence: CASSTTGGSYEQYF. The CDR3 region has the DNA TGTGCCAGTAGCACGACAGGGGGTTCCTACGAGCAGTACTTC. The entire variable domain, with the rest obtained from reference TRBV19 and TRBJ2-7, is as follows: DGGITQSPKYLFRKEGQNVTLSCEQNLNHDAMYWYRQDPGQGLRLIYYSQIVNDFQKGDIAEGYSVSREKKESFPLTVTSAQKNPTAFYLCASSTTGGSYEQYFGPGTRLTVT.

The chain links TRBV12-5 to TRBJ1-1; D uncertain. The CDR3 runs 12 residues. V was cut by 6 bases and J by 4 bases, with 9 bases left in between. Germline-derived CDR1 and CDR2 are LGHNT and FRNRAP. The CDR3 reads CASGVMGTEAFF. DNA of the CDR3: TGTGCTAGTGGAGTGATGGGCACTGAAGCTTTCTTT.

This clone was recorded a few times. This chain connects TRBV10-3 to TRBJ1-1; D gene uncertain. Trimming removed 7 bases at V and 4 bases at J, with 7 bases between. The germline CDR1 and CDR2 sequences are ENHRY and SYGVKD. CDR3 length: 11 amino acids. The CDR3 sequence is CAITDFTEAFF. DNA for the CDR3: TGTGCCATCACCGACTTCACTGAAGCTTTCTTT.

About this clone: The sample has other DNA sequences that encode this CDR3 too. The chain joins TRBV29-1 to TRBJ1-1; no clear D gene. V was cut by 4 bases and J by 0 bases, with 9 bases left in between. Looked up from germline, CDR1 is SQVTM and CDR2 is ANQGSEA. The CDR3 runs to 13 residues. The DNA for the CDR3 is TGCAGCGTTGCCGCACGGTTGAACACTGAAGCTTTCTTT. Translating gives CSVAARLNTEAFF.

The chain links TRBV11-3 to TRBJ2-3; the D gene could be TRBD1 or TRBD2 (5 bases each). Trimming removed 5 bases from V and 2 bases from J, with 26 bases in between. The CDR3 is 19 residues long. CDR1 and CDR2 (germline): SGHNT, YENEEA. The CDR3 nucleotides are TGTGCCAGCAGCCTCGGACGGGGCACGGGGTCGCGATCCACAGATACGCAGTATTTT. This sequence encodes CASSLGRGTGSRSTDTQYF.

CDR3 nucleotide sequence: TGTGCCAGCAGCTTATTACCCCCCTCGACTAGCCCCGATACGCAGTATTTT. This codes for CASSLLPPSTSPDTQYF. The rearrangement links TRBV7-6 to TRBJ2-3; TRBD2 agrees at 7 bases. Germline V lookup: CDR1 SGHVS, CDR2 FNYEAQ. Unmatched junction bases numbered 14, after V lost 2 bases and J lost 6 bases. The CDR3 loop spans 17 amino acids. The full variable domain, in which reference TRBV7-6 and TRBJ2-3 provide the parts outside the CDR3, is GAGVSQSPRYKVTKRGQDVALRCDPISGHVSLYWYRQALGQGPEFLTYFNYEAQQDKSGLPNDRFSAERPEGSISTLTIQRTEQRDSAMYRCASSLLPPSTSPDTQYFGPGTRLTVL.

The CDR3 DNA is TGCAGCTTCTCCCCCGGGGTGTCCTCCTACAATGAGCAGTTCTTC. This sequence encodes CSFSPGVSSYNEQFF. The J gene is TRBJ2-1, the V gene TRBV29-1; D possibly corresponds to TRBD2 (5 bases). V gave up 8 bases and J gave up 0 bases, with 17 bases separating them. In germline, CDR1 is SQVTM, CDR2 ANQGSEA. The CDR3 runs 15 residues.

V usage is TRBV23-1 and J usage is TRBJ2-3; the match to TRBD1 covers 8 bases. TRBV23-1 is an open reading frame, and its role is uncertain. This CDR3 has 16 amino acids. V was pared by 3 bases and J by 1 base, with 6 bases of the junction left unmatched. The CDR3 sequence is CASSQWDRRRTDTQYF. The CDR3 coding sequence is TGCGCCAGCAGTCAGTGGGACAGGAGACGCACAGATACGCAGTATTTT.

The V and J genes are TRBV7-8 and TRBJ2-3, with 8 bases matching TRBD2. Germline V gives CDR1 SGHVS, CDR2 FQNEAQ. The J segment lost 5 bases and the V segment lost 1 base, leaving 5 bases of the junction unmatched. The CDR3 is 15 residues long. The CDR3 bases are TGTGCCAGCAGCTTAGACGGGGGGGCCGGAGATACGCAGTATTTT. Encoded protein: CASSLDGGAGDTQYF.

DNA for the CDR3: TGCGCCAGCAGCACCGGCGGGGGGGAAGATACGCAGTATTTT. Translation: CASSTGGGEDTQYF. The chain combines TRBV5-1 with TRBJ2-3; TRBD2 matches at 9 bases. This CDR3 comprises 14 residues. Germline assignment: CDR1 SGHRS and CDR2 YFSETQ. V dropped 4 bases and J dropped 5; count of bases not matched to a gene: 5.

The V gene is TRBV10-3, the J gene TRBJ2-1; possibly TRBD1 for D (6 bases). This CDR3 region has 14 residues. Germline V gene sequence: CDR1 ENHRY, CDR2 SYGVKD. Trimming removed 7 bases from V and 1 base from J, with 11 bases in between. The CDR3 DNA follows: TGTGCCATCACGACAGGCCCTTCCTACAATGAGCAGTTCTTC. Protein: CAITTGPSYNEQFF.

This clone was seen a few times. The J gene is TRBJ2-2, the V gene TRBV9; 9 bases align to TRBD2. Germline assignment: CDR1 SGDLS and CDR2 YYNGEE. The CDR3 length is 15 residues. The V gene end was trimmed by 3 bases and the J gene end by 6 bases; junction bases not matched to a gene: 6. In DNA, the CDR3 is TGTGCCAGCAGCGGCCGTAGCGGGGGATCCGGGGAGCTGTTTTTT. It codes for CASSGRSGGSGELFF.

The rearrangement joins TRBV29-1 to TRBJ1-1; tentatively, D is TRBD1 (6 bases). The CDR3 totals 13 residues. Germline V CDR1 and CDR2: SQVTM, ANQGSEA. The V end was cut by 7 bases, the J end by 5 bases, with 17 bases between. This CDR3 reads CSAKGGFDTEAFF. DNA of the CDR3: TGCAGCGCTAAGGGGGGATTCGATACTGAAGCTTTCTTT.

The rearrangement uses TRBV2 and TRBJ1-1; D is uncertain. The CDR3 is 14 amino acids. CDR1 is SNHLY, CDR2 FYNNEI, per germline. Trimming stripped 5 bases from V and 1 base from J, with 11 bases between. CDR3: CASSYPRGNTEAFF. The DNA of the CDR3 is TGTGCCAGCAGTTACCCCCGGGGGAACACTGAAGCTTTCTTT.

The chain is built from TRBV7-2 and TRBJ2-4; D ambiguous. This CDR3 contains 12 residues. Trimming took off 1 base at V and 6 bases at J, with 4 bases between the two ends. The germline V gene encodes CDR1 SGHTA and CDR2 FQGNSA. The CDR3 DNA is TGTGCCAGCAGCTTAGACAGAAACATTCAGTACTTC. It specifies CASSLDRNIQYF.

About this clone: Germline and junction disagree at one end, which may indicate a read error. V gene TRBV29-1 combines with J gene TRBJ1-5; D gene ambiguous. From germline, CDR1 is SQVTM and CDR2 ANQGSEA. The CDR3 runs 14 residues. CDR3 in DNA: TGTCTGGGTTGGCAACGTTTCGGCAATCAGCCCCAGCATTTT. Protein product: CLGWQRFGNQPQHF.

This clone was detected only a few times. The chain combines TRBV29-1 with TRBJ2-1; 9 nucleotides align to TRBD1. V gave up 6 bases and J gave up 5 bases; unmatched junction bases: 5. CDR3 length: 13 amino acids. Germline V gives CDR1 SQVTM, CDR2 ANQGSEA. CDR3 in DNA: TGCAGCGTGCGACAGGGGGGTAACAATGAGCAGTTCTTC. As protein: CSVRQGGNNEQFF.

The chain combines TRBV6-5 with TRBJ1-2; 8 positions match TRBD1. V shed 4 bases, J shed 2 bases, and the junction held 6 bases outside the gene matches. CDR3 length equals 15 residues. Germline V gives CDR1 MNHEY, CDR2 SVGAGI. CDR3 protein: CASSSGGAGNYGYTF. The DNA of the CDR3 is TGTGCCAGCAGTTCAGGGGGCGCGGGCAACTATGGCTACACCTTC.

V is TRBV30 and J is TRBJ2-7; no firm D call. The CDR3 extends over 13 amino acids. The V end lost 2 bases, the J end lost 4 bases, and 12 bases lay between the germline ends. Germline CDR1 reads GTSNPN; CDR2 reads SVGIG (reference sequence). CDR3 DNA: TGTGCCTGGAGTTCCCCACCGACTTACGAGCAGTACTTC. Residues: CAWSSPPTYEQYF.

This clone was detected only a few times. The genes are TRBV7-2 and TRBJ2-5; the match to TRBD1 covers 12 bases. Germline loops: CDR1 SGHTA, CDR2 FQGNSA. The CDR3 is 15 amino acids. V shed 4 bases and J 5 bases; nucleotides not matched to a gene: 5. CDR3 sequence: CASSSGTGGWETQYF. The CDR3 DNA sequence: TGTGCCAGCAGCTCTGGGACAGGGGGCTGGGAGACCCAGTACTTC.

The chain uses TRBV4-1 and TRBJ1-2; 7 nucleotides line up with TRBD1. The germline CDR1 and CDR2 sequences are MGHRA and YSYEKL. V shed 1 base and J 4 bases; nucleotides not matched to a gene: 18. The CDR3 length is 19 residues. This CDR3 reads CASSQADRSERRRSYGYTF. The CDR3 bases are TGCGCCAGCAGCCAAGCGGACAGGAGCGAAAGGAGAAGGAGCTATGGCTACACCTTC.